This T cell receptor beta chain comes out of a study of Graves' ophthalmopathy and Graves' hyperthyroidism. In donors with ophthalmopathy, activity was moderate-to-severe, with CAS ≥3, NOSPECS ≥4 and duration under 3 months. This clonotype was observed many times. V trimming: 5 bases; J trimming: 4 bases; junction bases outside the gene matches: 5. Germline lookup yields CDR1 DFQATT and CDR2 SNEGSKA (reference sequence). CDR3 length: 13 residues. Using RNA transcripts, the TCR beta CDR3 regions were amplified. First-round RT-PCR relied on HTBI primers, and a second-round multiplex PCR came next. TCRdb passed the multiplex PCR reads through MiXCR, listing each CDR3 protein once. The sample records 660,000 or so distinct CDR3 sequences, more than 40% being singletons.

V gene TRBV20-1 combines with J gene TRBJ2-7; 10 bases line up with TRBD1. This TCR was recovered from an adult man with Graves' ophthalmopathy. Sequences were obtained from peripheral blood. The CDR3 loop is CSAPGTGEYEQYF. CDR3 DNA: TGCAGTGCTCCCGGGACAGGGGAATACGAGCAGTACTTC.